The TCR beta chain under discussion was sequenced for a study of blood T cell repertoires in COVID-19. The V end lost 2 bases, the J end lost 5 bases, and 14 bases lay between the germline ends. Per germline, CDR1 SGHVS and CDR2 FQNEAQ. The CDR3 runs to 15 residues. Libraries were prepared by immunoSEQ multiplex PCR; TCRdb keeps only in-frame clonotypes and omits some of them. Among some 150,000 clones, 60% to 80% were seen once, and the ten largest hold roughly 2.9%. The sequenced sample was PBMCs or T cells enriched from blood (not recorded which). The sequence was obtained from a woman in her forties or fifties who had recovered from COVID-19. V is TRBV7-8 and J is TRBJ2-3; a weak D match, TRBD1 (5 bases). This chain's CDR3 is CASSLRGRALDTQYF. CDR3 DNA: TGTGCCAGCAGCTTAAGAGGCAGGGCATTAGATACGCAGTATTTT.